Below are 10 T cell receptor beta chains sequenced from a single sample in a study of monozygotic twins with inflammatory bowel disease. Each CDR3 protein gets one entry in TCRdb, which reprocessed the 5' RACE reads and gives no DNA. The sample table includes 190,000 or so distinct CDR3 sequences. Sequencing used blood. All receptors come from a human donor with ulcerative colitis or Crohn's disease, or a healthy co-twin of an affected twin (not recorded which).

The V call is TRBV2, the J call TRBJ1-5; TCRdb proposes TRBD1, but this gene call is untestable without DNA. Germline V CDR1 and CDR2: SNHLY, FYNNEI. The length of the CDR3 is 14 residues. CDR3 region: CASSEGQGNQPQHF.

The chain has TRBV12-3 or TRBV12-4 and TRBJ1-4. The CDR3 runs 12 residues. The CDR3: CASTSDNEKLFF.

V and J are TRBV20-1 and TRBJ1-2. Germline V gives CDR1 DFQATT, CDR2 SNEGSKA (reference sequence). The CDR3 contains 11 residues. CDR3 sequence reads: CSADTVNGYTF.

The gene calls are TRBV5-6 and TRBJ1-1; the D gene TCRdb calls, TRBD1, cannot be checked with no DNA. CDR1 and CDR2 (germline): SGHDT, YYEEEE. CDR3 length equals 11 residues. CDR3 sequence: CASSKRQEAFF.

The chain links TRBV24-1 to TRBJ2-1; the TCRdb D gene call, TRBD1, has no DNA to confirm it. Germline CDR1 KGHDR, CDR2 SFDVKD. The CDR3 spans 21 residues. The CDR3 loop reads CATSDPGLDRGSHGSYNEQFF.

The chain recombines TRBV15 with TRBJ2-2; absent DNA, TCRdb's TRBD1 call cannot be checked. This CDR3 is 17 amino acids long. CDR1 and CDR2 from the germline V gene are LNHNV and YYDKDF (reference sequence). The CDR3 sequence is CATDSRPGSPNTGELFF.

The chain combines TRBV19 with TRBJ2-4; TCRdb reports TRBD2, a call that lacks DNA to check it against. This CDR3 has 14 amino acids. Germline lookup yields CDR1 LNHDA and CDR2 SQIVND (reference sequence). CDR3 sequence reads: CASVNRGGQNIQYF.

This chain links TRBV5-1 with TRBJ2-5; there is no DNA to check the TCRdb D call of TRBD1. There are 14 residues in the CDR3. Per the germline V gene, CDR1 is SGHRS and CDR2 is YFSETQ. CDR3 protein: CASTDRPTPETQYF.

This chain joins TRBV24-1 and TRBJ2-3; TCRdb names TRBD1, which stays unverified in the absence of DNA. This CDR3 is 16 amino acids long. Germline CDR1 and CDR2: KGHDR and SFDVKD. The CDR3 sequence: CATSDLGGAGRDTQYF.

V usage is TRBV18 and J usage is TRBJ1-1. Germline lookup yields CDR1 KGHSH and CDR2 LQKENI. This CDR3 contains 14 residues. The CDR3 loop reads CASSTQGGTTEAFF.